Included here is one T cell receptor beta chain sequence, with context. Repertoires were generated with immunoSEQ multiplex PCR, while TCRdb's copy carries only in-frame clones and drops some. This sample yields over 90,000 clones, of which 90% are seen a single time; around 0.76% belongs to the top ten. These data are taken from a study of T cell changes during pregnancy in multiple sclerosis. Between the trimmed V and J ends, which lost 4 bases and 1 base, there was a span of 14 bases. The CDR3 contains 15 residues. Germline V gives CDR1 SGDLS, CDR2 YYNGEE. The sequence came from a female donor in good health, enrolled as a control in a pregnancy study. Sequenced here: peripheral blood, sampled in the second trimester of pregnancy. This chain links TRBV9 with TRBJ1-1, with D perhaps TRBD1 (6 bases). CDR3 sequence: CASSPRGARNTEAFF. As DNA, the CDR3 is TGTGCCAGCAGCCCCCGGGGGGCGCGGAACACTGAAGCTTTCTTT.